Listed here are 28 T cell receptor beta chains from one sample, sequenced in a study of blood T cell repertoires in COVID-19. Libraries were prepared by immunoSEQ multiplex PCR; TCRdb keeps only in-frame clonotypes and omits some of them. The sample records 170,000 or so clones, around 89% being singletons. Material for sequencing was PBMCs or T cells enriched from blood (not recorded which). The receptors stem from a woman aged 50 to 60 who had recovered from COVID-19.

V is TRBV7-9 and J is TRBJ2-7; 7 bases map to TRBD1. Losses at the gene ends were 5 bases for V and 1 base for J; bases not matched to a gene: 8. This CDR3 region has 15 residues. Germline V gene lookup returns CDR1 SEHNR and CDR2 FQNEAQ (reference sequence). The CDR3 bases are TGTGCCAGCAGCCAGGGGGACACAGGGTCCTACGAGCAGTACTTC. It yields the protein CASSQGDTGSYEQYF.

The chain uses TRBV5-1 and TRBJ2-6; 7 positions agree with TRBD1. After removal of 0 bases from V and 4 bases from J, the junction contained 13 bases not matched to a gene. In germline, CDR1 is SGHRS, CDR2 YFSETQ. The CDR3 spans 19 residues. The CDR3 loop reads CASSLEVRGRANGANVLTF. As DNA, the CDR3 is TGCGCCAGCAGCTTGGAAGTAAGGGGGCGAGCCAACGGGGCCAACGTCCTGACTTTC.

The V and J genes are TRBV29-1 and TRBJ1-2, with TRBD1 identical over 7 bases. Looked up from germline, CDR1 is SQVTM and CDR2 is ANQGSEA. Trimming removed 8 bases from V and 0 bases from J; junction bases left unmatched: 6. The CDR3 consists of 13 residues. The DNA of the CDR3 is TGCAGCCCCGGACAGGAGGCTAACTATGGCTACACCTTC. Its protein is CSPGQEANYGYTF. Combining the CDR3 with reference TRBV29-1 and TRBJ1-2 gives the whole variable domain SAVISQKPSRDICQRGTSLTIQCQVDSQVTMMFWYRQQPGQSLTLIATANQGSEATYESGFVIDKFPISRPNLTFSTLTVSNMSPEDSSIYLCSPGQEANYGYTFGSGTRLTVV.

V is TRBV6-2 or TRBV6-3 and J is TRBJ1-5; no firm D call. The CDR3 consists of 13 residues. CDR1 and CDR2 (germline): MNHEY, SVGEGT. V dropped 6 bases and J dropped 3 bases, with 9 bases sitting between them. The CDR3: CASSPEHNQPQHF. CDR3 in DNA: TGTGCCAGCAGCCCGGAGCACAATCAGCCCCAGCATTTT.

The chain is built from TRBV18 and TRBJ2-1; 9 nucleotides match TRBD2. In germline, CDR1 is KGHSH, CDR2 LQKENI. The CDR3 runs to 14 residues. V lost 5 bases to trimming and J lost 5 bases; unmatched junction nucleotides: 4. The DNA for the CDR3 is TGTGCCAGCTCAAGGACTAGCGCGAACAATGAGCAGTTCTTC. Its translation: CASSRTSANNEQFF.

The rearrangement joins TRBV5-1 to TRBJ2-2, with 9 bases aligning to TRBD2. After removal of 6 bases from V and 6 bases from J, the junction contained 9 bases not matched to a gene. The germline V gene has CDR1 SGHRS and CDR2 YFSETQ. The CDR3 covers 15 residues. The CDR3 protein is CASNAGGLQSGELFF. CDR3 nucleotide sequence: TGCGCCAGCAATGCGGGGGGGCTTCAATCCGGGGAGCTGTTTTTT.

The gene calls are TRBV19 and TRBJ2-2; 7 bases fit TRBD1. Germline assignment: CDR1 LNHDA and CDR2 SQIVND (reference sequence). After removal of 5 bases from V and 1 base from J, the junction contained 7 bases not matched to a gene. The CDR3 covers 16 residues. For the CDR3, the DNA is TGTGCCAGTAGTGTCAACAGGGGTGGGAACACCGGGGAGCTGTTTTTT. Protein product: CASSVNRGGNTGELFF.

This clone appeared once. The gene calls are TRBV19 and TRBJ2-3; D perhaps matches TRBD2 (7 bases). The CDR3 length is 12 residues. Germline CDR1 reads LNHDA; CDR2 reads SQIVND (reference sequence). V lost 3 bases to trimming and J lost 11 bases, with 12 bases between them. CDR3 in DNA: TGTGCCAGTAGTATGTTGGGAGGGGGGCAGTATTTT. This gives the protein CASSMLGGGQYF. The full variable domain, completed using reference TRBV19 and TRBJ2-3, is DGGITQSPKYLFRKEGQNVTLSCEQNLNHDAMYWYRQDPGQGLRLIYYSQIVNDFQKGDIAEGYSVSREKKESFPLTVTSAQKNPTAFYLCASSMLGGGQYFGPGTRLTVL.

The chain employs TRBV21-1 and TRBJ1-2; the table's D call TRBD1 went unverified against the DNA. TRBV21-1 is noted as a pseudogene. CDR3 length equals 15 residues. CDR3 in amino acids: CASSPPTGIKIRYTF. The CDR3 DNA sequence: TGTGCCAGCAGCCCCCCGACAGGGATAAAGATCCGCTACACCTTC.

The CDR3 spells CSASGLQGTQEAFF. In nucleotides, the CDR3 is TGCAGTGCTAGTGGGCTACAGGGAACCCAAGAAGCTTTCTTT. This rearrangement joins TRBV20-1 to TRBJ1-1; D possibly corresponds to TRBD1 (6 bases). This CDR3 has 14 amino acids. Germline V gives CDR1 DFQATT, CDR2 SNEGSKA (reference sequence). V lost 3 bases to trimming and J lost 8 bases, with 19 bases between them.

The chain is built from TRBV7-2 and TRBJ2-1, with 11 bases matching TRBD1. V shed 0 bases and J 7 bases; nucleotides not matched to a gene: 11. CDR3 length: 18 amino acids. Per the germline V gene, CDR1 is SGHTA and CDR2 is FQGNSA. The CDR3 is CASSLARTGGSSGNEQFF. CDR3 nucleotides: TGTGCCAGCAGCTTAGCGAGGACAGGGGGCTCTAGCGGGAATGAGCAGTTCTTC. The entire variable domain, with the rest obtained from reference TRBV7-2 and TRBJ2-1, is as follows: GAGVSQSPSNKVTEKGKDVELRCDPISGHTALYWYRQSLGQGLEFLIYFQGNSAPDKSGLPSDRFSAERTGGSVSTLTIQRTQQEDSAVYLCASSLARTGGSSGNEQFFGPGTRLTVL.

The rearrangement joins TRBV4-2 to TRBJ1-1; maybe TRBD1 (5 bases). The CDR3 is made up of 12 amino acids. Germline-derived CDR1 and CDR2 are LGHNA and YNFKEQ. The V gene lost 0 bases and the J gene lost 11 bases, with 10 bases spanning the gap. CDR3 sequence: CASSQDQGTAFF. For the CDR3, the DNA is TGTGCCAGCAGCCAAGATCAGGGTACGGCTTTCTTT.

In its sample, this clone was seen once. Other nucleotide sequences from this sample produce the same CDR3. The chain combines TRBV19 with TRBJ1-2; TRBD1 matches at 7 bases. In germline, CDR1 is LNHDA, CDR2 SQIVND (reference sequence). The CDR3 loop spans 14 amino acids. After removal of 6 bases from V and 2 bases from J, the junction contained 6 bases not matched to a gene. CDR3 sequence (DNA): TGTGCCAGTAGCCGACAGGGCTCCAACTATGGCTACACCTTC. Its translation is CASSRQGSNYGYTF.

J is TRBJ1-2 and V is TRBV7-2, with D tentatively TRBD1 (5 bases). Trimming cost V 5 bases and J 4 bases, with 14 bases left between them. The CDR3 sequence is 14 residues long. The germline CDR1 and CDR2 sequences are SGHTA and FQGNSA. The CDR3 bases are TGTGCCAGCAGCGTGGGGGGGGGAGGCTATGGCTACACCTTC. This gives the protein CASSVGGGGYGYTF.

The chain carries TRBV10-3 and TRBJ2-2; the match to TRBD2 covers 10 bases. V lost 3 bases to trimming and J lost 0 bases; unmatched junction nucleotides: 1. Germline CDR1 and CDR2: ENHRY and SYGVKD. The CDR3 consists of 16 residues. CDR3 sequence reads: CAISDGLAANTGELFF. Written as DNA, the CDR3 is TGTGCCATCAGTGACGGACTAGCGGCGAACACCGGGGAGCTGTTTTTT.

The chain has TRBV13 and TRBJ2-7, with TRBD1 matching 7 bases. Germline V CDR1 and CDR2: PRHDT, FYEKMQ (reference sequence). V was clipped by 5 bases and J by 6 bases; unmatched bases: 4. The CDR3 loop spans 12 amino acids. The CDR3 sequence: CASSPTGSEQYF. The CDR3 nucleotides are TGTGCCAGCAGCCCGACAGGGAGCGAGCAGTACTTC. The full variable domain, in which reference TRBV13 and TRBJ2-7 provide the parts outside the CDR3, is AAGVIQSPRHLIKEKRETATLKCYPIPRHDTVYWYQQGPGQDPQFLISFYEKMQSDKGSIPDRFSAQQFSDYHSELNMSSLELGDSALYFCASSPTGSEQYFGPGTRLTVT.

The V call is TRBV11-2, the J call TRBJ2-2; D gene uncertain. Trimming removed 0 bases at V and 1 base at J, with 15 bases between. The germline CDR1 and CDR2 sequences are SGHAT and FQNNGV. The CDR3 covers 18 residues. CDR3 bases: TGTGCCAGCAGCTTAGAGGTGGTGCCAACATTGAACACCGGGGAGCTGTTTTTT. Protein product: CASSLEVVPTLNTGELFF.

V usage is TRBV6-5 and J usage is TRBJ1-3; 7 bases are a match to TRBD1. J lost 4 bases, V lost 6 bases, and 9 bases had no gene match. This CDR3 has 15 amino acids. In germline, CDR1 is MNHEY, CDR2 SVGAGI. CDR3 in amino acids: CASRATGAVGNTIYF. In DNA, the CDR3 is TGTGCCAGCAGAGCCACAGGGGCAGTGGGAAACACCATATATTTT.

The CDR3 here is CASSLTGGGYNEQFF. The CDR3 DNA reads TGCGCCAGCAGCTTGACCGGCGGGGGCTACAATGAGCAGTTCTTC. The V call is TRBV5-1, the J call TRBJ2-1, with 7 bases identical to TRBD2. CDR1 is SGHRS, CDR2 YFSETQ, per germline. V gave up 1 base and J gave up 3 bases; unmatched junction bases: 4. This CDR3 region has 15 residues.

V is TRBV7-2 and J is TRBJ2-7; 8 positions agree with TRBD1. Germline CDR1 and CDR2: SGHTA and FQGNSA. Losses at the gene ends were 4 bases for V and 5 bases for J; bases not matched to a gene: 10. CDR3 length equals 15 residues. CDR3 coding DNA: TGTGCCAGCAGCTACCGGACAGGGATCAACAACGAGCAGTACTTC. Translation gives CASSYRTGINNEQYF.

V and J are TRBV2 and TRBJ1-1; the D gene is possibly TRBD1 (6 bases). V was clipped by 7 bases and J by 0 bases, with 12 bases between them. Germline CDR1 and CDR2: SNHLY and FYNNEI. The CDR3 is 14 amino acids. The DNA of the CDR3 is TGTGCCAGCACAGGGGTTTACATGAACACTGAAGCTTTCTTT. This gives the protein CASTGVYMNTEAFF.

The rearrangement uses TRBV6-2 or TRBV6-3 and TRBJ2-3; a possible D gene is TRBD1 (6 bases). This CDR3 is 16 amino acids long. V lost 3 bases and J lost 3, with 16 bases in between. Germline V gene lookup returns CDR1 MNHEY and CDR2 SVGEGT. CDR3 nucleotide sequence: TGTGCCAGCAGTTATAGTGGGGGCTGGATGACAGATACGCAGTATTTT. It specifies CASSYSGGWMTDTQYF.

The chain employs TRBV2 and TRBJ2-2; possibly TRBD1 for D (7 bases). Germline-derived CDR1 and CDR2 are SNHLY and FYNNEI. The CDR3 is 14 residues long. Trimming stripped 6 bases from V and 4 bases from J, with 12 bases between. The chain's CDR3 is CASSAGQPTGELFF. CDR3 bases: TGTGCCAGCAGCGCGGGACAGCCCACCGGGGAGCTGTTTTTT.

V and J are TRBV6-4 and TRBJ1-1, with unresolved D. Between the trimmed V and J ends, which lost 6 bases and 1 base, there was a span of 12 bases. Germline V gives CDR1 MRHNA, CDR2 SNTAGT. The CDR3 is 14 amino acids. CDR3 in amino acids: CASSETRGNTEAFF. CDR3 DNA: TGTGCCAGCAGCGAAACGAGAGGGAACACTGAAGCTTTCTTT.

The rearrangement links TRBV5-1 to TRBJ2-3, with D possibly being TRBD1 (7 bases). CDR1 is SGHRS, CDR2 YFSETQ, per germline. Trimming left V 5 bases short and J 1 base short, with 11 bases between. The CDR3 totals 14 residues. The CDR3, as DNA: TGCGCCAGCAGTCAGGGGGGTGGCACAGATACGCAGTATTTT. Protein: CASSQGGGTDTQYF.

CDR3: CASSPHAPTLAKNIQYF. The CDR3 coding sequence is TGTGCCAGCAGCCCACACGCTCCGACACTAGCCAAAAACATTCAGTACTTC. V gene TRBV7-2 combines with J gene TRBJ2-4; D ambiguous. Germline V gene lookup returns CDR1 SGHTA and CDR2 FQGNSA. With 5 bases removed from V and 0 bases from J, the gap between germline ends came to 17 bases. This CDR3 contains 17 residues.

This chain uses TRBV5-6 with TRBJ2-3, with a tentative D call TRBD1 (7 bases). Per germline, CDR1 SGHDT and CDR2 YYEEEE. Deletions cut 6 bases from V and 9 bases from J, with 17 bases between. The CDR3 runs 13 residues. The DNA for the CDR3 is TGTGCCAGCACCCCTCAGGGGGGCATGACGCAGTATTTT. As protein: CASTPQGGMTQYF.

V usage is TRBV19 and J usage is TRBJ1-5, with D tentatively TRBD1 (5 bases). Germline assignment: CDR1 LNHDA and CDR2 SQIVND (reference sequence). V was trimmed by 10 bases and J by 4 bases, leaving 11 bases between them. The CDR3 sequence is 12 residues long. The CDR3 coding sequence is TGTGCCACTGGCAGGGAAAATCAGCCCCAGCATTTT. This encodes CATGRENQPQHF. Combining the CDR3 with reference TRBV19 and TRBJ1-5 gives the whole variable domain DGGITQSPKYLFRKEGQNVTLSCEQNLNHDAMYWYRQDPGQGLRLIYYSQIVNDFQKGDIAEGYSVSREKKESFPLTVTSAQKNPTAFYLCATGRENQPQHFGDGTRLSIL.